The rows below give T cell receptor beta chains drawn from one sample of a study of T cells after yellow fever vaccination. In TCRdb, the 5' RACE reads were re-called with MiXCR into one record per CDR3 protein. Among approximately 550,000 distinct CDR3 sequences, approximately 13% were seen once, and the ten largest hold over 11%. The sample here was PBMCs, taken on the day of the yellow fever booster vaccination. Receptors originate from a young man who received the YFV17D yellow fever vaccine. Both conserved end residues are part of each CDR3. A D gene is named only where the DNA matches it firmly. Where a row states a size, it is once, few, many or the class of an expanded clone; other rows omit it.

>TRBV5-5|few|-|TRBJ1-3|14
TGTGCCAGCAGCTTTGCAGGGACTGGAAACACCATATATTTT
CASSFAGTGNTIYF
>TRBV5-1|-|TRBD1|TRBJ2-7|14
TGCGCCACTCAGCCAGGGGACAGGGGGCGTGAGCAGTACTTC
CATQPGDRGREQYF
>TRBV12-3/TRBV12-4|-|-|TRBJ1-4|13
TGTGTGAGGGTTTTTAGACCTAATGAAAAACTGTTTTTT
CVRVFRPNEKLFF
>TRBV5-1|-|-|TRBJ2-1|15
TGCGCCAGCAGACTTGACACGAGCTCCTACAATGAGCAGTTCTTC
CASRLDTSSYNEQFF
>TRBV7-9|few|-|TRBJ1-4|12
TGTGCCAGCAGCTTAAACCAGGAAAAACTGTTTTTT
CASSLNQEKLFF
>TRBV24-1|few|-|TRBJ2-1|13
TGTGCCACCAGTGATGCCGGCAGGCCGTCCCAGTTCTTC
CATSDAGRPSQFF
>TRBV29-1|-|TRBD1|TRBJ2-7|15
TGCAGCGTCCTTCCCCCTGAGGGACAGGGTTACGAGCAGTACTTC
CSVLPPEGQGYEQYF
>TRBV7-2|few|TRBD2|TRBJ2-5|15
TGTGCCAGCAGCTCCCCCCTAGCGGGAGGTGCAGCCCAGTACTTC
CASSSPLAGGAAQYF
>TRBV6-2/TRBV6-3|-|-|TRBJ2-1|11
TGTGCCCCGGGGCGGGACAATGAGCAGTTCTTC
CAPGRDNEQFF
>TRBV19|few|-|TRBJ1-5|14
TGTGCCAGTAGTATTTTTGTTCCCAATCAGCCCCAGCATTTT
CASSIFVPNQPQHF
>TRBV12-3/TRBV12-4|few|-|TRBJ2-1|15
TGTGCCAGCACGCCTAGCGGAGGGAGGGGGAATGAGCAGTTCTTC
CASTPSGGRGNEQFF
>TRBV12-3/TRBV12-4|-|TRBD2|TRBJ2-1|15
TGTGCCAGCACCCCGGGACTAGCGGCTAACAATGAGCAGTTCTTC
CASTPGLAANNEQFF
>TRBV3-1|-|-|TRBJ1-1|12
TGTGCCAGCAGCCACCTAGGCACTGAAGCTTTCTTT
CASSHLGTEAFF
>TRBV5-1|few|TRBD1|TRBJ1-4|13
TGCGCCAGCAGCTACGGGACAGTTGAAAAACTGTTTTTT
CASSYGTVEKLFF
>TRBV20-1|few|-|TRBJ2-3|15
TGCAGTGCTAGAGATCCTAGTATTGCCGCAGATACGCAGTATTTT
CSARDPSIAADTQYF
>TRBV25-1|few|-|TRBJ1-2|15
TGTGCCAGCAGTGAATCAGGAGGGCCTAACTATGGCTACACCTTC
CASSESGGPNYGYTF
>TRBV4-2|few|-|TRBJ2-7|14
TGTGCCAGCAGCCACACTGGGTCGGGTTACGAGCAGTACTTC
CASSHTGSGYEQYF
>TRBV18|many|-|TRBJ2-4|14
TGTGCCAGCTTGAGTTGGTCCCGAAAAAACATTCAGTACTTC
CASLSWSRKNIQYF
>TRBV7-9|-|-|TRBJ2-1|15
TGTGCCAGCAGCCCGCCCCCGACAGAATACAATGAGCAGTTCTTC
CASSPPPTEYNEQFF
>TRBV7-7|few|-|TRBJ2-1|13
TGTGCTAGCAGCTTCCAACCTTCAAGCGAGCAGTTCTTC
CASSFQPSSEQFF
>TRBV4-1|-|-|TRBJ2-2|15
TGCGCCAGCAGCCAAGATTCTCGGGGCGCCGGGGAGCTGTTTTTT
CASSQDSRGAGELFF
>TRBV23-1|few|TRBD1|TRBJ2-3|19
TGCGCCAGCAGTCAATCATGGGATCAGGACAGGGCTAGCACAGATACGCAGTATTTT
CASSQSWDQDRASTDTQYF
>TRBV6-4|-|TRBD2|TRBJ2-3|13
TGTGCCAGCGGAGCGGGGCACACAGATACGCAGTATTTT
CASGAGHTDTQYF
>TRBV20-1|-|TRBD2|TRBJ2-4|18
TGCAGTGCCCCCCGGACCGGGACTAGCGGGAAAGCCAAAAACATTCAGTACTTC
CSAPRTGTSGKAKNIQYF
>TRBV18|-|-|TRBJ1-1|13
TGTGCCAGCTCACCACTGGCAGTCTTCGAAGCTTTCTTT
CASSPLAVFEAFF
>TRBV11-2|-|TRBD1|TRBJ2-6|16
TGTGCCAGCAGCTCGTACAGGGGTGGTGGGGCCAACGTCCTGACTTTC
CASSSYRGGGANVLTF
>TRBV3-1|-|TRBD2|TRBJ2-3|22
TGTGCCAGCAGCCACCAGACGTGGGGACTAGCGGGAGGGGAACACAACACAGATACGCAGTATTTT
CASSHQTWGLAGGEHNTDTQYF
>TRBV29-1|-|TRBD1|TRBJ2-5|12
TGCAGCGGACGACAGGGGGGGGAGACCCAGTACTTC
CSGRQGGETQYF
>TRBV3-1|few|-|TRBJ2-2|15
TGTGCCAGCAGCCAAACTGGGGGGTGGACCGGGGAGCTGTTTTTT
CASSQTGGWTGELFF
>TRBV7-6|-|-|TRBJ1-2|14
TGTGCCAGCAGCCAGGGTGGAGGGTACTATGGCTACACCTTC
CASSQGGGYYGYTF
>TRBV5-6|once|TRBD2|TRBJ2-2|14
TGTGCCAGCAGCTTAGGACTAGGTACCGGGGAGCTGTTTTTT
CASSLGLGTGELFF
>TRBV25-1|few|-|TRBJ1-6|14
TGTGCCAGCAGTGAATTCGTGTATAATTCACCCCTCCACTTT
CASSEFVYNSPLHF
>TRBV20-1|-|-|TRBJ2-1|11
TGCAGTGTCGACGGGAACAATGAGCAGTTCTTC
CSVDGNNEQFF
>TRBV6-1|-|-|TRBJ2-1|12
TGTGCCAGCACCACGCCTTACAATGAGCAGTTCTTC
CASTTPYNEQFF